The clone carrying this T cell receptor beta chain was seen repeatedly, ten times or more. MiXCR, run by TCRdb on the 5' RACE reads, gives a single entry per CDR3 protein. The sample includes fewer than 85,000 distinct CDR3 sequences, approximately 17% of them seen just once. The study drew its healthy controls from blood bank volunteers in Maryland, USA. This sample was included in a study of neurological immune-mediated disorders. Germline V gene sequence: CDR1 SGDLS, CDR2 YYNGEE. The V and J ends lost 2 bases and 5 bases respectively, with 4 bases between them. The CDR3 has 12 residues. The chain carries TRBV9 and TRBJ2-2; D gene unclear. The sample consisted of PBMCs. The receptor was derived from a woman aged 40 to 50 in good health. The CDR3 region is CASSVRTGELFF. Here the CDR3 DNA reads TGTGCCAGCAGCGTTAGGACCGGGGAGCTGTTTTTT.